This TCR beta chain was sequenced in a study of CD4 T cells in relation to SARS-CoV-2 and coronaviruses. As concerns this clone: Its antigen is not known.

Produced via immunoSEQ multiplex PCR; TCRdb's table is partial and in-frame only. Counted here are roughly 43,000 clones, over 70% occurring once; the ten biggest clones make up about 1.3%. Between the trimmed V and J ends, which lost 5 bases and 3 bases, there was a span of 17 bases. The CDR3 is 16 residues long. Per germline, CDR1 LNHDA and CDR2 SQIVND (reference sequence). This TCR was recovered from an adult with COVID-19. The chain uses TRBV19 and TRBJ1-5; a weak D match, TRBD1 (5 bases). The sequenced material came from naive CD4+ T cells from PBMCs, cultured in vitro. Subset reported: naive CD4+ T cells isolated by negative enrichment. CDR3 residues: CASSSTGQGVNQPQHF. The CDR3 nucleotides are TGTGCCAGTAGTTCCACGGGGCAGGGCGTCAATCAGCCCCAGCATTTT.